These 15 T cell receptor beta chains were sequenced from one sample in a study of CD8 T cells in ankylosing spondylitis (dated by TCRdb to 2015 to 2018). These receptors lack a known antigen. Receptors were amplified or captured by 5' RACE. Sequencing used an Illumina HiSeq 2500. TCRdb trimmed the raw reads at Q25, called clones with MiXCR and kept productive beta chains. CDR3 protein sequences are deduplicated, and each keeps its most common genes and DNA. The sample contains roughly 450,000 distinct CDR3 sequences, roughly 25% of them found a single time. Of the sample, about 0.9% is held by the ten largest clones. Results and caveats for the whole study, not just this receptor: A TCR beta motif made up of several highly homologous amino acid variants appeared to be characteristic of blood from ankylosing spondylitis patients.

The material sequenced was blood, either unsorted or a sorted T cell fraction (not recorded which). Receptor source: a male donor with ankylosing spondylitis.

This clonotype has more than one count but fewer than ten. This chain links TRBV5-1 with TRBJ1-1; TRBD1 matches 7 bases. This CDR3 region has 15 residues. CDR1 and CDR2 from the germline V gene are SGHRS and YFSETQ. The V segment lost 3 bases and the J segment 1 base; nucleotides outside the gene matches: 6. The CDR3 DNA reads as TGCGCCAGCAGCTATGACAGGGCGGGGAACACTGAAGCTTTCTTT. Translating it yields CASSYDRAGNTEAFF.

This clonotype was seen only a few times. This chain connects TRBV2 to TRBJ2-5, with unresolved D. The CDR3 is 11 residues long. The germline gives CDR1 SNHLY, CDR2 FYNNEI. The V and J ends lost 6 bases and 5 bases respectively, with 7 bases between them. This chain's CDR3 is CASSGMETQYF. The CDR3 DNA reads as TGTGCCAGCAGCGGAATGGAGACCCAGTACTTC. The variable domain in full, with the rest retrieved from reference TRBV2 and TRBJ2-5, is EPEVTQTPSHQVTQMGQEVILRCVPISNHLYFYWYRQILGQKVEFLVSFYNNEISEKSEIFDDQFSVERPDGSNFTLKIRSTKLEDSAMYFCASSGMETQYFGPGTRLLVL.

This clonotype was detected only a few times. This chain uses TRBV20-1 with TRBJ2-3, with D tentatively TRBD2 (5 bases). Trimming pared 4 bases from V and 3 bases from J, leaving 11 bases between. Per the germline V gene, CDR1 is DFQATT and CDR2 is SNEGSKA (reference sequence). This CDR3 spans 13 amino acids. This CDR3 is CSATRAGTDTQYF. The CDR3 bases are TGCAGTGCTACGAGGGCCGGGACAGATACGCAGTATTTT.

Here the CDR3 reads CASRRGLTGANTEAFF. The CDR3 DNA sequence: TGTGCCAGCCGGAGAGGATTGACAGGGGCCAACACTGAAGCTTTCTTT. The chain links TRBV2 to TRBJ1-1; the match to TRBD1 covers 8 bases. V dropped 8 bases and J dropped 2; count of bases not matched to a gene: 13. Germline V gives CDR1 SNHLY, CDR2 FYNNEI. The CDR3 has 16 amino acids.

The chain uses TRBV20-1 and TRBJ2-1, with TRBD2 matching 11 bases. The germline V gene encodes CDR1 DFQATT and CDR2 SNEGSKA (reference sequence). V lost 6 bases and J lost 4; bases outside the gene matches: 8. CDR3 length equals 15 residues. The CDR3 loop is CSAPRVAGGYNEQFF. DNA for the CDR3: TGCAGTGCCCCACGCGTAGCGGGAGGGTACAATGAGCAGTTCTTC.

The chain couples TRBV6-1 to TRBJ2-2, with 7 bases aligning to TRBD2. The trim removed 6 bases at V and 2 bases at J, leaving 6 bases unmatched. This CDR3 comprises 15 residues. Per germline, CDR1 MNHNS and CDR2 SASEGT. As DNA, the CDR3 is TGTGCCAGCAGCTCCACTAGCGTCAACACCGGGGAGCTGTTTTTT. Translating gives CASSSTSVNTGELFF.

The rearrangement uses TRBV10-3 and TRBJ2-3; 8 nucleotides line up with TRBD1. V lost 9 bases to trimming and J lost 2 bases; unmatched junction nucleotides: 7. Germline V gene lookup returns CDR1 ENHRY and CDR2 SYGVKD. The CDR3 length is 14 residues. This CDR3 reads CAIRQGPNTDTQYF. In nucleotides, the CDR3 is TGTGCCATTCGACAGGGGCCTAACACAGATACGCAGTATTTT.

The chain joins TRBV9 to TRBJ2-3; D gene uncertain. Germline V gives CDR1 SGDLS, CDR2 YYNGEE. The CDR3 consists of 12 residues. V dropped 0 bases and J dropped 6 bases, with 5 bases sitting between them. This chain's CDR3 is CASSVVGDTQYF. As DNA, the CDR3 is TGTGCCAGCAGCGTAGTTGGTGATACGCAGTATTTT. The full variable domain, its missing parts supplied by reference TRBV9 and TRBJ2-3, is DSGVTQTPKHLITATGQRVTLRCSPRSGDLSVYWYQQSLDQGLQFLIQYYNGEERAKGNILERFSAQQFPDLHSELNLSSLELGDSALYFCASSVVGDTQYFGPGTRLTVL.

DNA for the CDR3: TGTGCCAGCAGCCCCGGGAGCCGGGCGGGGACCCAGTACTTC. Residues: CASSPGSRAGTQYF. This chain uses TRBV6-1 with TRBJ2-5, with D perhaps TRBD2 (6 bases). Germline CDR1 and CDR2: MNHNS and SASEGT. V was trimmed by 6 bases and J by 7 bases, leaving 18 bases between them. This CDR3 contains 14 residues.

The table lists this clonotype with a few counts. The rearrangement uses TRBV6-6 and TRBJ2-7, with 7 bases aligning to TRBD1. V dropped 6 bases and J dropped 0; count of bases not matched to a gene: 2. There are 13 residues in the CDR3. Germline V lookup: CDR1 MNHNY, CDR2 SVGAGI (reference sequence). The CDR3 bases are TGTGCCAGCAGACGACAGGGCTCCTACGAGCAGTACGTC. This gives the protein CASRRQGSYEQYV.

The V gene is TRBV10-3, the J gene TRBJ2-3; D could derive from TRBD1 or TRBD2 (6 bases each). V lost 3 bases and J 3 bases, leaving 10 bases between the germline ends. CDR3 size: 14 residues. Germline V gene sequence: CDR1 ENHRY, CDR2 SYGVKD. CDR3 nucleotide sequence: TGTGCCATCAGTGAAGGGGGGAATACAGATACGCAGTATTTT. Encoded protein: CAISEGGNTDTQYF.

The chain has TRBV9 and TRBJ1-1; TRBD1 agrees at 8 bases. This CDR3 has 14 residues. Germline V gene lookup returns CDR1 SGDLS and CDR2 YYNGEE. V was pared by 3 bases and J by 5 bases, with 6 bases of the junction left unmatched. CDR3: CASSATGVGTEAFF. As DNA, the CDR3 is TGTGCCAGCAGCGCGACAGGGGTAGGAACTGAAGCTTTCTTT.

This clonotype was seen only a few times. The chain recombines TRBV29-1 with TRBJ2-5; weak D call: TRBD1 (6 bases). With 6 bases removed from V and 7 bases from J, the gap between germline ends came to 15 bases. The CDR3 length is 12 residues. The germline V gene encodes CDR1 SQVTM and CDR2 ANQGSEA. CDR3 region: CSVGETRGTQYF. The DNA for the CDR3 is TGCAGCGTGGGGGAAACCAGGGGGACCCAGTACTTC. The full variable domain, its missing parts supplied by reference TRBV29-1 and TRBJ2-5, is SAVISQKPSRDICQRGTSLTIQCQVDSQVTMMFWYRQQPGQSLTLIATANQGSEATYESGFVIDKFPISRPNLTFSTLTVSNMSPEDSSIYLCSVGETRGTQYFGPGTRLLVL.

The CDR3: CASSLGGLEGAYEQYF. CDR3 coding DNA: TGTGCCAGCAGCTTAGGGGGCTTAGAAGGAGCCTACGAGCAGTACTTC. V is TRBV7-2 and J is TRBJ2-7, with D tentatively TRBD1 (5 bases). The CDR3 is 16 residues long. Deletions cut 1 base from V and 2 bases from J, with 15 bases between. Germline-derived CDR1 and CDR2 are SGHTA and FQGNSA.

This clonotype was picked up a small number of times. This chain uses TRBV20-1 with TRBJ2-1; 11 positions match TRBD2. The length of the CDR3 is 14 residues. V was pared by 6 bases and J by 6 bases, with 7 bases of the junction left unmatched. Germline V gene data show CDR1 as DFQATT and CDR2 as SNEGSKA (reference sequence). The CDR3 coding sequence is TGCAGTGCATCCCTAGCGGGAGGTTCCAATGAGCAGTTCTTC. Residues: CSASLAGGSNEQFF.